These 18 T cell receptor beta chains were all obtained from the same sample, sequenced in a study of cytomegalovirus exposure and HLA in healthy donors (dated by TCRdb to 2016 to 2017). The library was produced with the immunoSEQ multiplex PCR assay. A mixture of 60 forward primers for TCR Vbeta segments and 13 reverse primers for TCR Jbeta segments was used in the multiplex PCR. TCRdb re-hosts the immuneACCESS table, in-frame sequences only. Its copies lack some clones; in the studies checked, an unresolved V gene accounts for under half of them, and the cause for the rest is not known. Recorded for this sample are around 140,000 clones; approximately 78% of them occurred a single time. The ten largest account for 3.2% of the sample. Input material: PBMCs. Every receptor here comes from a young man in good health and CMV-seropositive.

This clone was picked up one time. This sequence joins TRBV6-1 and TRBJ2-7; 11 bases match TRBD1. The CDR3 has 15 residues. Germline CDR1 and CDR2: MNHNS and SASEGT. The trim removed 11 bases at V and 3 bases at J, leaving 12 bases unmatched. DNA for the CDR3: TGTGCCGGAAGTAGGGGGGGACAGGGGGTCTACGAGCAGTACTTC. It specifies CAGSRGGQGVYEQYF.

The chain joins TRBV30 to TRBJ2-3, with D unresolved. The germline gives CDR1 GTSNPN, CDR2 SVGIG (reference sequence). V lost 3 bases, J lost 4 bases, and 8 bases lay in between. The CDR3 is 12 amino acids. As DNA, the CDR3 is TGTGCCTGGAGACTCACCGCAGATACGCAGTATTTT. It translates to CAWRLTADTQYF.

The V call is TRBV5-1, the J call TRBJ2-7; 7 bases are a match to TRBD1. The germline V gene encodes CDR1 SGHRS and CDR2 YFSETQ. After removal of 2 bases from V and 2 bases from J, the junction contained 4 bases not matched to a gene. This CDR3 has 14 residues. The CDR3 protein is CASSFRDRAYEQYF. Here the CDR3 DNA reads TGCGCCAGCAGCTTCAGAGACAGGGCCTACGAGCAGTACTTC.

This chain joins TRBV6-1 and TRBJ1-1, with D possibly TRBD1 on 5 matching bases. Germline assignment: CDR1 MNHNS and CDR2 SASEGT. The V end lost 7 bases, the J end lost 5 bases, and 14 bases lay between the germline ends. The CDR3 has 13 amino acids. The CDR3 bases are TGTGCCAGCACGGCAGGGCGGCAGACTGAAGCTTTCTTT. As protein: CASTAGRQTEAFF.

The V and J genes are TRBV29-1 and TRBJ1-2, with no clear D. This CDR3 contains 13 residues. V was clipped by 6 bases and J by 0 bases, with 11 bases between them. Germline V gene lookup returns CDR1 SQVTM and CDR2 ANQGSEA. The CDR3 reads CSVSEASNYGYTF. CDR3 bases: TGCAGCGTCTCCGAGGCCTCTAACTATGGCTACACCTTC.

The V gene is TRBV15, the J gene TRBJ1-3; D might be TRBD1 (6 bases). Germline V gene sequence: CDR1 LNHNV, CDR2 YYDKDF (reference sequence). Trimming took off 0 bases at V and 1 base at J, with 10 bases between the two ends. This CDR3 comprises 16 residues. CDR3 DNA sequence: TGTGCCACCAGCAGAGATGCGGGGGCATCTGGAAACACCATATATTTT. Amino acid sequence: CATSRDAGASGNTIYF. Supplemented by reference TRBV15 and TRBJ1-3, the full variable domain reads DAMVIQNPRYQVTQFGKPVTLSCSQTLNHNVMYWYQQKSSQAPKLLFHYYDKDFNNEADTPDNFQSRRPNTSFCFLDIRSPGLGDTAMYLCATSRDAGASGNTIYFGEGSWLTVV.

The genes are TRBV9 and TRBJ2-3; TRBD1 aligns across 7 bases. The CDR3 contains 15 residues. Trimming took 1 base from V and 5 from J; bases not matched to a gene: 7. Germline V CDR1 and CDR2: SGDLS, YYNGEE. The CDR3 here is CASSVWAGGGDTQYF. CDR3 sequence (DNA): TGTGCCAGCAGCGTATGGGCAGGGGGTGGAGATACGCAGTATTTT.

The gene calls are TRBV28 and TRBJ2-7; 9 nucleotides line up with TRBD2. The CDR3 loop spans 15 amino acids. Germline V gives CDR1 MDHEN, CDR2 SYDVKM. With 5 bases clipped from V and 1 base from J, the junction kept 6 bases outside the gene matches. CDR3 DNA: TGTGCCAGCAGTCCGTCCCTAGCGGGGTCCTACGAGCAGTACTTC. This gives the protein CASSPSLAGSYEQYF.

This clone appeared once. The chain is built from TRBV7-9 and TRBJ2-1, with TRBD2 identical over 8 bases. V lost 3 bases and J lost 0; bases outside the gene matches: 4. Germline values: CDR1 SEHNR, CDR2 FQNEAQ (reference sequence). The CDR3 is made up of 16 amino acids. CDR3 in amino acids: CASSLVLAGSYNEQFF. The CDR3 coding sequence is TGTGCCAGCAGCTTGGTCCTAGCGGGCTCCTACAATGAGCAGTTCTTC.

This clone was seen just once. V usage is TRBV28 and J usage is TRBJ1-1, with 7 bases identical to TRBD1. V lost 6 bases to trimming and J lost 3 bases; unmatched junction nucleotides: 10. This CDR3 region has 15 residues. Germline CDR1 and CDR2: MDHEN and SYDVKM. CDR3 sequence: CASSLDYGQDTEAFF. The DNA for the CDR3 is TGTGCCAGCAGCCTCGATTACGGACAGGACACTGAAGCTTTCTTT.

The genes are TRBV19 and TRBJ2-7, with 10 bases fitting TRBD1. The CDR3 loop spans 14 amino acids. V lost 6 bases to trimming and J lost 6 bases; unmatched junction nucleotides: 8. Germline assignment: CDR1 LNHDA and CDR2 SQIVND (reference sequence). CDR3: CASRTSGTGVEQYF. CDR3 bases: TGTGCCAGTAGAACCTCCGGGACAGGGGTCGAGCAGTACTTC.

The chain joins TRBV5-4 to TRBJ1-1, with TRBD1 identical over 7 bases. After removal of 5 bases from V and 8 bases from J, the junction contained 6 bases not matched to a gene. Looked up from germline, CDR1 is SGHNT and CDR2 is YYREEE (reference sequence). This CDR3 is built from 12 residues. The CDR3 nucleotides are TGTGCCAGCAGGGTACAGACAGGGGAAGCTTTCTTT. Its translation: CASRVQTGEAFF.

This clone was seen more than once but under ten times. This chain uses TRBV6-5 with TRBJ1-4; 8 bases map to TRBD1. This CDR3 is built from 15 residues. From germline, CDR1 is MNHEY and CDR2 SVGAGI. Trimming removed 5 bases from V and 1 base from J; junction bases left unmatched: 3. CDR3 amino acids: CASSRGQGTNEKLFF. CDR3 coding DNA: TGTGCCAGCAGTCGTGGACAGGGAACTAATGAAAAACTGTTTTTT.

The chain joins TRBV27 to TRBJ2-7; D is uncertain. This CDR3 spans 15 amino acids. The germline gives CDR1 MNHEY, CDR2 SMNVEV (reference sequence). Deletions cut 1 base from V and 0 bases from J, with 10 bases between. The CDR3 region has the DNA TGTGCCAGCAGTTTATTTTCAGGATCCTCCTACGAGCAGTACTTC. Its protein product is CASSLFSGSSYEQYF.

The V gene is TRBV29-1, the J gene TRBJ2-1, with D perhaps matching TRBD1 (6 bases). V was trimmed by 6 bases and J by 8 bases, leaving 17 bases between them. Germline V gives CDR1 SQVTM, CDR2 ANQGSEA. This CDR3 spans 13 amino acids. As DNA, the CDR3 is TGCAGCGTGGACTTGGGGGCCCCCCATGAGCAGTTCTTC. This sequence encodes CSVDLGAPHEQFF.

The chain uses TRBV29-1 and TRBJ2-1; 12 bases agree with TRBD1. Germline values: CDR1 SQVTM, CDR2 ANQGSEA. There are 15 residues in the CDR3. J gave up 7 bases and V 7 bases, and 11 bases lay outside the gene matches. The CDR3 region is CSALRGQGARNEQFF. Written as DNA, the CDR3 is TGCAGCGCCCTGAGGGGACAGGGGGCGAGGAATGAGCAGTTCTTC.

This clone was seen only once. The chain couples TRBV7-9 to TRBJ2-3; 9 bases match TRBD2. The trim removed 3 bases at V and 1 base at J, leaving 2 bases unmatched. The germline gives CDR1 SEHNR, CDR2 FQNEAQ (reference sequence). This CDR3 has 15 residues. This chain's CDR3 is CASSFPSGGTDTQYF. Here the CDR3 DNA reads TGTGCCAGCAGCTTCCCTAGCGGGGGCACAGATACGCAGTATTTT.

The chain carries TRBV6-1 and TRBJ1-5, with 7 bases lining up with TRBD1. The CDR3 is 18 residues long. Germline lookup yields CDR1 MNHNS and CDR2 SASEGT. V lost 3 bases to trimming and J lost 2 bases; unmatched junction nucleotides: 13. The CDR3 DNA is TGTGCCAGCAGTGAGTGGTTCGGGGTGCAGGGGGGCAATCAGCCCCAGCATTTT. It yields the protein CASSEWFGVQGGNQPQHF.